The 21 T cell receptor beta chains below come from one sample, sequenced in a study of blood T cell repertoires in COVID-19. The data were produced by immunoSEQ multiplex PCR, yet TCRdb's version contains in-frame clones alone and is incomplete. The sample includes more than 65,000 clones, around 91% of them seen just once. The sequenced sample was peripheral blood. Source of these receptors: a human donor in a cohort sampled during active COVID-19.

The J gene is TRBJ1-2, the V gene TRBV15; D call uncertain. The V gene lost 5 bases and the J gene lost 8 bases, with 21 bases spanning the gap. This CDR3 is 15 amino acids long. In germline, CDR1 is LNHNV, CDR2 YYDKDF (reference sequence). The CDR3 sequence is CATSGRRALTRGYTF. The DNA for the CDR3 is TGTGCCACCAGCGGTAGGAGGGCACTGACGCGGGGCTACACCTTC. The complete variable domain, with remaining parts taken from reference TRBV15 and TRBJ1-2, reads DAMVIQNPRYQVTQFGKPVTLSCSQTLNHNVMYWYQQKSSQAPKLLFHYYDKDFNNEADTPDNFQSRRPNTSFCFLDIRSPGLGDTAMYLCATSGRRALTRGYTFGSGTRLTVV.

This chain links TRBV29-1 with TRBJ1-1, with 8 bases aligning to TRBD1. CDR1 and CDR2 from the germline V gene are SQVTM and ANQGSEA. The V gene end was trimmed by 3 bases and the J gene end by 1 base; junction bases not matched to a gene: 1. CDR3 length equals 13 residues. The CDR3 sequence is CSVDDRGNTEAFF. In DNA, the CDR3 is TGCAGCGTTGACGACAGGGGGAACACTGAAGCTTTCTTT.

The chain links TRBV12-3 or TRBV12-4 to TRBJ2-7; a weak D match, TRBD1 (6 bases). The CDR3 spans 12 residues. V was clipped by 2 bases and J by 6 bases, with 8 bases between them. CDR3 residues: CASSLPRGEQYF. CDR3 sequence (DNA): TGTGCCAGCAGTTTACCCAGGGGCGAGCAGTACTTC.

The chain joins TRBV2 to TRBJ2-7, with 10 bases that match TRBD2. V lost 10 bases and J lost 2; bases outside the gene matches: 5. Per the germline V gene, CDR1 is SNHLY and CDR2 is FYNNEI. This CDR3 is 13 amino acids long. The CDR3 loop reads CATTTSGAYEQYF. In nucleotides, the CDR3 is TGTGCCACCACAACTAGCGGGGCCTACGAGCAGTACTTC.

CDR3 loop: CASDVPQGRPEAFF. As DNA, the CDR3 is TGTGCCAGCGATGTACCTCAGGGAAGACCTGAAGCTTTCTTT. The rearrangement uses TRBV27 and TRBJ1-1; a possible D gene is TRBD1 (5 bases). The germline CDR1 and CDR2 sequences are MNHEY and SMNVEV (reference sequence). This CDR3 has 14 residues. V lost 8 bases and J 6 bases, leaving 19 bases between the germline ends.

Written as DNA, the CDR3 is TGTGCCAGCAGCTTAAAAGGGGGACTAGCCTATGCCTACGAGCAGTACTTC. It yields the protein CASSLKGGLAYAYEQYF. The chain employs TRBV7-2 and TRBJ2-7, with 9 positions matching TRBD2. V shed 2 bases, J shed 2 bases, and the junction held 10 bases outside the gene matches. The CDR3 has 17 residues. Germline values: CDR1 SGHTA, CDR2 FQGNSA.

The chain is built from TRBV29-1 and TRBJ2-1; D is uncertain. V was clipped by 8 bases and J by 6 bases, with 11 bases between them. This CDR3 region has 11 residues. Germline CDR1 reads SQVTM; CDR2 reads ANQGSEA. The CDR3 loop is CSHPWANEQFF. CDR3 DNA sequence: TGCAGCCACCCGTGGGCCAATGAGCAGTTCTTC.

The rearrangement joins TRBV3-1 (or the pseudogene TRBV3-2) to TRBJ1-1, with D unclear. This CDR3 has 15 amino acids. V was clipped by 4 bases and J by 5 bases, with 17 bases between them. Germline V gives CDR1 LGHDT, CDR2 YNNKEL (reference sequence). CDR3 nucleotides: TGTGCCAGCAGCCTGACGTCGCATGAGGAGACTGAAGCTTTCTTT. Translation gives CASSLTSHEETEAFF.

J is TRBJ2-7 and V is TRBV9; 10 nucleotides agree with TRBD1. CDR1 is SGDLS and CDR2 is YYNGEE in the germline V gene. After removal of 4 bases from V and 4 bases from J, the junction contained 14 bases not matched to a gene. CDR3 length: 17 amino acids. The CDR3 DNA follows: TGTGCCAGCAGCCCCCAGGTGGGACAGGGGAATCGGTACGAGCAGTACTTC. Translated, it gives CASSPQVGQGNRYEQYF.

This clone has just a few counts. The chain links TRBV30 to TRBJ2-7; D is possibly TRBD2 (5 bases). CDR1 is GTSNPN and CDR2 is SVGIG in the germline V gene (reference sequence). Trimming cost V 2 bases and J 4 bases, with 15 bases left between them. This CDR3 is built from 14 residues. The DNA for the CDR3 is TGTGCCTGGAGTCTCCGGGGTCTTCGGTACGAGCAGTACTTC. Its protein product is CAWSLRGLRYEQYF. Based on the CDR3 plus reference TRBV30 and TRBJ2-7, the full variable domain is SQTIHQWPATLVQPVGSPLSLECTVEGTSNPNLYWYRQAAGRGLQLLFYSVGIGQISSEVPQNLSASRPQDRQFILSSKKLLLSDSGFYLCAWSLRGLRYEQYFGPGTRLTVT.

The chain couples TRBV5-6 to TRBJ1-1, with TRBD1 matching over 9 bases. Germline loops: CDR1 SGHDT, CDR2 YYEEEE. V gave up 1 base and J gave up 8 bases; unmatched junction bases: 9. This CDR3 comprises 15 residues. In nucleotides, the CDR3 is TGTGCCAGCAGCTTGCGCGACAGGGGGTGGTCCGAAGCTTTCTTT. This gives the protein CASSLRDRGWSEAFF.

The J gene is TRBJ2-7, the V gene TRBV10-2; 8 nucleotides agree with TRBD1. The CDR3 is 14 amino acids. The germline gives CDR1 WSHSY, CDR2 SAAADI. The V and J ends lost 5 bases and 4 bases, in that order; junction bases with no gene match: 7. The CDR3 DNA reads TGCGCCAGCAGTCTACCAGGGGGCGCGTACGAGCAGTACTTC. This codes for CASSLPGGAYEQYF.

The chain employs TRBV28 and TRBJ2-7, with 9 positions matching TRBD1. Germline CDR1 is MDHEN and CDR2 is SYDVKM. There are 14 residues in the CDR3. V was clipped by 4 bases and J by 6 bases; unmatched bases: 7. The CDR3 DNA sequence: TGTGCCAGCAGTTCAGGGACAGGGAAATTCGAGCAGTACTTC. Protein: CASSSGTGKFEQYF. Drawing the rest from reference TRBV28 and TRBJ2-7, the complete variable domain is DVKVTQSSRYLVKRTGEKVFLECVQDMDHENMFWYRQDPGLGLRLIYFSYDVKMKEKGDIPEGYSVSREKKERFSLILESASTNQTSMYLCASSSGTGKFEQYFGPGTRLTVT.

This sequence joins TRBV30 and TRBJ1-2; 9 nucleotides align to TRBD1. V was clipped by 1 base and J by 3 bases; unmatched bases: 0. Germline V gene data show CDR1 as GTSNPN and CDR2 as SVGIG (reference sequence). This CDR3 comprises 13 residues. CDR3 sequence (DNA): TGTGCCTGGAGTGGGACAGGGGACTATGGCTACACCTTC. Residues: CAWSGTGDYGYTF.

The chain recombines TRBV4-1 with TRBJ2-7; 8 bases match TRBD1. The CDR3 has 15 amino acids. V was pared by 4 bases and J by 5 bases, with 10 bases of the junction left unmatched. Germline CDR1 MGHRA, CDR2 YSYEKL. The CDR3 here is CASSPLQGAADEQYF. DNA of the CDR3: TGCGCCAGCAGCCCTTTGCAGGGGGCCGCCGACGAGCAGTACTTC.

V and J are TRBV10-1 and TRBJ2-7; perhaps TRBD1 as D (6 bases). V shed 2 bases and J shed 6 bases, with 23 bases lying between them. Germline V CDR1 and CDR2: WNHNN, SYGVQD (reference sequence). The CDR3 is 17 residues long. CDR3 region: CASSETIVWRARGEQYF. The CDR3 bases are TGCGCCAGCAGTGAGACCATCGTTTGGCGGGCCAGGGGCGAGCAGTACTTC.

The chain joins TRBV9 to TRBJ1-4; 10 nucleotides align to TRBD1. V shed 3 bases, J shed 6 bases, and the junction held 2 bases outside the gene matches. Germline assignment: CDR1 SGDLS and CDR2 YYNGEE. This CDR3 is 14 amino acids long. The CDR3 DNA is TGTGCCAGCAGCGCGGGACAGGGGTATGAAAAACTGTTTTTT. It yields the protein CASSAGQGYEKLFF.

The V gene is TRBV11-2, the J gene TRBJ2-7; 8 bases line up with TRBD1. CDR3 size: 15 residues. CDR1 is SGHAT and CDR2 is FQNNGV in the germline V gene. V lost 0 bases and J lost 2; bases outside the gene matches: 3. CDR3 nucleotide sequence: TGTGCCAGCAGCTTAGATTGGGACAGGACCTACGAGCAGTACTTC. Translating it yields CASSLDWDRTYEQYF.

The chain joins TRBV4-1 to TRBJ1-6, with D possibly TRBD1 on 6 matching bases. CDR1 is MGHRA and CDR2 is YSYEKL in the germline V gene. Trimming removed 3 bases from V and 1 base from J, with 13 bases in between. This CDR3 spans 17 amino acids. CDR3 DNA: TGCGCCAGCAGCCATACAGGGAGGGGTTCCTATAATTCACCCCTCCACTTT. It specifies CASSHTGRGSYNSPLHF.

The chain links TRBV9 to TRBJ1-3, with D perhaps matching TRBD1 (6 bases). This CDR3 comprises 16 residues. Germline loops: CDR1 SGDLS, CDR2 YYNGEE. Trimming shortened V by 0 bases and J by 2 bases, and 12 bases separated the two germline ends. The CDR3 region is CASSVGSGGAGNTIYF. In DNA, the CDR3 is TGTGCCAGCAGCGTAGGAAGCGGGGGCGCTGGAAACACCATATATTTT.

V is TRBV6-2 or TRBV6-3 and J is TRBJ1-4; TRBD1 agrees at 7 bases. V trimming: 4 bases; J trimming: 2 bases; junction bases outside the gene matches: 10. Germline CDR1 reads MNHEY; CDR2 reads SVGEGT. The CDR3 consists of 17 residues. In DNA form, the CDR3 reads TGTGCCAGCAGTTCCCTCCTTACAGGGGCGACTAATGAAAAACTGTTTTTT. This sequence encodes CASSSLLTGATNEKLFF.